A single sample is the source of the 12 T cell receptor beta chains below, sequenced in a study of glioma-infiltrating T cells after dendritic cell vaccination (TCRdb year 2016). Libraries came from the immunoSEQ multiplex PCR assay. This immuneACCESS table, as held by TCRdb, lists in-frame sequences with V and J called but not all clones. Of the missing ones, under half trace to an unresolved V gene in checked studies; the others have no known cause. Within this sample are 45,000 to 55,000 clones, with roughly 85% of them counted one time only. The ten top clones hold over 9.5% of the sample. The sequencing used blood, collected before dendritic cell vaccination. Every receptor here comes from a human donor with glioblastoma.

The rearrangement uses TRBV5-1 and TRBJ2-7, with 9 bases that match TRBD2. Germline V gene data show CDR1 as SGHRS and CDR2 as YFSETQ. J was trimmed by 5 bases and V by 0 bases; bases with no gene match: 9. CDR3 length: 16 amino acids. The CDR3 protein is CASSLELAGSRDEQYF. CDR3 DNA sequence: TGCGCCAGCAGCTTGGAGCTAGCGGGAAGTCGGGACGAGCAGTACTTC.

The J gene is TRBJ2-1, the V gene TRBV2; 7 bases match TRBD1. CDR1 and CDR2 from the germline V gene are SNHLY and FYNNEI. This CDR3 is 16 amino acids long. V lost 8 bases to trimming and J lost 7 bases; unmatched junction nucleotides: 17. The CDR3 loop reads CASPTTGTNRRNEQFF. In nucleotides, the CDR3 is TGTGCCAGCCCCACGACAGGGACCAATAGGAGAAATGAGCAGTTCTTC.

The DNA of the CDR3 is TGCGCCAGCAGCCGGGGGCGGGCCCTTGGGGCTGAAGCTTTCTTT. Protein sequence: CASSRGRALGAEAFF. The J gene is TRBJ1-1, the V gene TRBV4-3; D perhaps matches TRBD1 (6 bases). Germline lookup yields CDR1 LGHNA and CDR2 YSLEER. V gave up 4 bases and J gave up 6 bases, with 18 bases separating them. CDR3 length equals 15 residues.

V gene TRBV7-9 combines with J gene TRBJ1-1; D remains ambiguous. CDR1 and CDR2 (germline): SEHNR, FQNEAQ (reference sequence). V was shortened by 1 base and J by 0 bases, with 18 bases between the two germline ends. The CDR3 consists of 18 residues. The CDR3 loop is CASSLERTVEGLNTEAFF. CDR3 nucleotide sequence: TGTGCCAGCAGCTTAGAGAGAACAGTTGAGGGCTTGAACACTGAAGCTTTCTTT.

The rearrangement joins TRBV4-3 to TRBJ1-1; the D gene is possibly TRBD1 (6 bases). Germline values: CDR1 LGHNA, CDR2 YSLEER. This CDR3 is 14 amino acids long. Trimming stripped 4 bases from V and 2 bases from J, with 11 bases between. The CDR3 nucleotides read TGCGCCAGCAGCCTCCACAGGGTCAACACTGAAGCTTTCTTT. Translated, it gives CASSLHRVNTEAFF.

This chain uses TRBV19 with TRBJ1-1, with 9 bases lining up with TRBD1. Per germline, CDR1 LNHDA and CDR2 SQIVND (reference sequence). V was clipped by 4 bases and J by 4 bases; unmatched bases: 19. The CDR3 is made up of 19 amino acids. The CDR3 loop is CASSRGQGWPLGLSTEAFF. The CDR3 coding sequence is TGTGCCAGTAGTAGGGGACAGGGCTGGCCATTGGGATTGAGCACTGAAGCTTTCTTT.

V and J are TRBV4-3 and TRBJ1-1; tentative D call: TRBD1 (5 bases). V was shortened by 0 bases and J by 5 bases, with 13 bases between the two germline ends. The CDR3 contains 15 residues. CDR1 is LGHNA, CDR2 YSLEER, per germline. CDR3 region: CASSQEPGSRTEAFF. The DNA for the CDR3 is TGCGCCAGCAGCCAAGAGCCAGGGTCTCGGACTGAAGCTTTCTTT.

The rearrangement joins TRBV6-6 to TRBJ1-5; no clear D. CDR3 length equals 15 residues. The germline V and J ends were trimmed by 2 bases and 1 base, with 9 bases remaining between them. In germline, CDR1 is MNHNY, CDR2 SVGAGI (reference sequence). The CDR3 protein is CASSYARRSNQPQHF. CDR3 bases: TGTGCCAGCAGTTACGCCAGGAGGAGCAATCAGCCCCAGCATTTT.

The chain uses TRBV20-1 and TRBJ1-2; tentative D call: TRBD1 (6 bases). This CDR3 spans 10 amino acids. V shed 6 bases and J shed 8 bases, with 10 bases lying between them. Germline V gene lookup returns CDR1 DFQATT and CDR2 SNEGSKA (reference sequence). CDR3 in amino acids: CSAIDRGYTF. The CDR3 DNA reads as TGCAGTGCCATCGACAGGGGCTACACCTTC.

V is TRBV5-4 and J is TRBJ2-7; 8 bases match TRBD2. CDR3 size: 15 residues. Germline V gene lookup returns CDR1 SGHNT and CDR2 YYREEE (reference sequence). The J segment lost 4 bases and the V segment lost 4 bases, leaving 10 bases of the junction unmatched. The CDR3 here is CASSRGGSGKYEQYF. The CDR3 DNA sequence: TGTGCCAGCAGCCGCGGAGGTAGCGGGAAATACGAGCAGTACTTC. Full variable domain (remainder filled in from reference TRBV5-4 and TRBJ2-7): ETGVTQSPTHLIKTRGQQVTLRCSSQSGHNTVSWYQQALGQGPQFIFQYYREEENGRGNFPPRFSGLQFPNYSSELNVNALELDDSALYLCASSRGGSGKYEQYFGPGTRLTVT.

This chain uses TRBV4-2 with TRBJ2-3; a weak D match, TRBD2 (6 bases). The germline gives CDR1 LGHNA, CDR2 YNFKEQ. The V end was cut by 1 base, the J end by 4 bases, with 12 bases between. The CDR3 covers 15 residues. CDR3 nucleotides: TGTGCCAGCAGCCAAGGTGGAGGGGAGGCAGATACGCAGTATTTT. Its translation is CASSQGGGEADTQYF.

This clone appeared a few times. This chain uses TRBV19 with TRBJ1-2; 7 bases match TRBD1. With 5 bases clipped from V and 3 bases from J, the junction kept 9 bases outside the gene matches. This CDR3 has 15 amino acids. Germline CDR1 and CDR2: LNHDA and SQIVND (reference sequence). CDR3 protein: CASSLDRDQDYGYTF. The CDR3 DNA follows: TGTGCCAGTAGTCTCGACAGGGACCAGGACTATGGCTACACCTTC.